The 14 T cell receptor beta chains below come from one sample, sequenced in a study of shared clonotypes between healthy human individuals. Using immunoSEQ multiplex PCR, the repertoire was profiled, and TCRdb retains in-frame clones only, with some absent. Found here are approximately 2,300,000 clones, about 90% of them singletons; the top ten hold roughly 0.34%. Sequencing used naive CD4+ T cells from PBMCs. Sample subset: CD45RA+ positively selected. The receptors were gathered from a man between 18 and 29 years old in good health. Some clones in this sample may be carry-over from other donors' samples.

The chain is built from TRBV5-1 and TRBJ2-3; a weak D match, TRBD1 (6 bases). The V gene's germline CDR1 is SGHRS and CDR2 YFSETQ. The CDR3 is 13 amino acids. The V end lost 2 bases, the J end lost 5 bases, and 9 bases lay between the germline ends. CDR3: CASSLQGLDTQYF. The CDR3 region has the DNA TGCGCCAGCAGCTTACAGGGTCTAGATACGCAGTATTTT.

This chain links TRBV5-6 with TRBJ1-5; 9 positions match TRBD1. Per germline, CDR1 SGHDT and CDR2 YYEEEE. The CDR3 is made up of 14 amino acids. J lost 5 bases, V lost 0 bases, and 0 bases had no gene match. The CDR3 region has the DNA TGTGCCAGCAGCTTGGGGACAGGGGATCAGCCCCAGCATTTT. It yields the protein CASSLGTGDQPQHF.

The chain combines TRBV9 with TRBJ2-7; D possibly corresponds to TRBD1 (7 bases). This CDR3 has 15 amino acids. Germline loops: CDR1 SGDLS, CDR2 YYNGEE. Trimming shortened V by 0 bases and J by 3 bases, and 13 bases separated the two germline ends. The CDR3 here is CASSVEGGQLYEQYF. The CDR3 DNA reads TGTGCCAGCAGCGTAGAGGGGGGACAGCTCTACGAGCAGTACTTC.

In the case of this clone: Other DNA sequences in this sample translate to the same CDR3. The chain recombines TRBV11-3 with TRBJ2-5, with unresolved D. This CDR3 contains 13 residues. Germline V gene data show CDR1 as SGHNT and CDR2 as YENEEA. Trimming shortened V by 1 base and J by 2 bases, and 5 bases separated the two germline ends. CDR3 bases: TGTGCCAGCAGCTTAGGGGCTCAAGAGACCCAGTACTTC. Translating it yields CASSLGAQETQYF.

The rearrangement joins TRBV5-1 to TRBJ2-1, with TRBD1 matching over 10 bases. The ends lost 4 bases at V and 8 bases at J; junction bases unmatched: 6. Germline assignment: CDR1 SGHRS and CDR2 YFSETQ. This CDR3 region has 14 residues. CDR3 region: CASSPGQGDDEQFF. For the CDR3, the DNA is TGCGCCAGCAGCCCCGGACAGGGGGACGATGAGCAGTTCTTC.

V and J are TRBV5-1 and TRBJ2-2; no clear D. CDR1 and CDR2 (germline): SGHRS, YFSETQ. The CDR3 extends over 14 amino acids. V was cut by 2 bases and J by 2 bases, with 7 bases left in between. CDR3 nucleotide sequence: TGCGCCAGCAGCTTTACAGTCAACACCGGGGAGCTGTTTTTT. Translated, it gives CASSFTVNTGELFF.

The rearrangement joins TRBV18 to TRBJ2-7; 9 bases line up with TRBD1. In germline, CDR1 is KGHSH, CDR2 LQKENI. CDR3 length: 15 amino acids. V shed 2 bases, J shed 3 bases, and the junction held 5 bases outside the gene matches. The CDR3 reads CASSPVGTGFYEQYF. The CDR3 DNA reads TGTGCCAGCTCACCAGTCGGGACAGGGTTCTACGAGCAGTACTTC.

The V call is TRBV6-5, the J call TRBJ2-4, with unresolved D. Germline CDR1 is MNHEY and CDR2 is SVGAGI. V lost 0 bases and J 1 base, leaving 10 bases between the germline ends. The CDR3 has 16 amino acids. The CDR3: CASSYSPEGAKNIQYF. The DNA for the CDR3 is TGTGCCAGCAGTTACTCACCGGAAGGGGCCAAAAACATTCAGTACTTC.

The CDR3 DNA reads as TGCGCCAGCAGCTTATATTCGGGCACCGGGGAGCTGTTTTTT. Protein sequence: CASSLYSGTGELFF. The chain is built from TRBV5-1 and TRBJ2-2; D unresolved. The germline CDR1 and CDR2 sequences are SGHRS and YFSETQ. Deletions cut 2 bases from V and 4 bases from J, with 9 bases between. The CDR3 runs to 14 residues. The complete variable domain, with remaining parts taken from reference TRBV5-1 and TRBJ2-2, reads KAGVTQTPRYLIKTRGQQVTLSCSPISGHRSVSWYQQTPGQGLQFLFEYFSETQRNKGNFPGRFSGRQFSNSRSEMNVSTLELGDSALYLCASSLYSGTGELFFGEGSRLTVL.

This rearrangement joins TRBV6-4 to TRBJ2-1, with a possible D match to TRBD2 (6 bases). CDR3 length: 12 residues. V was pared by 2 bases and J by 13 bases, with 12 bases between. From germline, CDR1 is MRHNA and CDR2 SNTAGT. CDR3 coding DNA: TGTGCCAGCAGTGACGGTGCCGGGAGTCAGTTCTTC. It codes for CASSDGAGSQFF.

V usage is TRBV11-2 and J usage is TRBJ2-3, with 9 bases identical to TRBD1. This CDR3 region has 16 residues. CDR1 is SGHAT and CDR2 is FQNNGV in the germline V gene. V gave up 2 bases and J gave up 3 bases; unmatched junction bases: 6. The CDR3 nucleotides are TGTGCCAGCAGCTTAATACAGGGGGCTTGGACAGATACGCAGTATTTT. As protein: CASSLIQGAWTDTQYF.

The chain combines TRBV6-1 with TRBJ2-2; the match to TRBD1 covers 8 bases. Germline loops: CDR1 MNHNS, CDR2 SASEGT. The CDR3 consists of 19 residues. V trimming: 2 bases; J trimming: 8 bases; junction bases outside the gene matches: 19. The chain's CDR3 is CASSEHQQGARSTSGELFF. The CDR3 DNA reads as TGTGCCAGCAGTGAACATCAGCAGGGGGCGCGGAGCACTTCTGGGGAGCTGTTTTTT.

CDR3 nucleotides: TGCGCCAGCAGCCCCGACAACTTCCTGAGCAATCAGCCCCAGCATTTT. It encodes CASSPDNFLSNQPQHF. This chain connects TRBV4-3 to TRBJ1-5; unclear D gene. V was shortened by 4 bases and J by 1 base, with 14 bases between the two germline ends. Germline CDR1 reads LGHNA; CDR2 reads YSLEER. The CDR3 loop spans 16 amino acids.

This clone was detected only once. This rearrangement joins TRBV4-1 to TRBJ2-1; 9 positions match TRBD1. J gave up 8 bases and V 2 bases, and 1 base lay outside the gene matches. Germline lookup yields CDR1 MGHRA and CDR2 YSYEKL. The length of the CDR3 is 13 residues. Here the CDR3 DNA reads TGCGCCAGCAGCCAACGGACAGGGGATGAGCAGTTCTTC. Its translation: CASSQRTGDEQFF.